The 13 T cell receptor beta chains below come from one sample, sequenced in a study of T-cell reconstitution after alpha-beta-depleted transplantation in children. During its preparation, the TCRbeta library received unique molecular identifiers. TCRdb independently ran MiXCR on the PCR reads; one entry per CDR3 protein. The repertoire holds about 300,000 distinct CDR3 sequences, with just over 7.5% as singletons. Their target antigens are unknown. General study findings and limits: Fresh T-cell production supplied most of the T-cell counts and diversity seen one year after transplant.

The starting material was peripheral blood, obtained 360 days after TCRalphabeta/CD19-depleted stem cell transplant. The receptor set was obtained from a female patient aged 2-10 years who had a stem cell transplant for Fanconi anemia, so the T cells may come from the graft donor.

This clonotype was detected only a few times. The V call is TRBV19, the J call TRBJ1-5, with 8 bases that match TRBD1. The CDR3 consists of 13 residues. CDR1 is LNHDA and CDR2 is SQIVND in the germline V gene (reference sequence). J lost 4 bases, V lost 11 bases, and 7 bases had no gene match. CDR3 residues: CAGITGGNQPQHF. As DNA, the CDR3 is TGTGCCGGGATAACAGGGGGGAATCAGCCCCAGCATTTT. Together with reference TRBV19 and TRBJ1-5, the CDR3 gives the full variable domain: DGGITQSPKYLFRKEGQNVTLSCEQNLNHDAMYWYRQDPGQGLRLIYYSQIVNDFQKGDIAEGYSVSREKKESFPLTVTSAQKNPTAFYLCAGITGGNQPQHFGDGTRLSIL.

There are many counts of this clonotype. In DNA form, the CDR3 reads TGTGCCAGCAGCATAGGGGGGGCAGATACGCAGTATTTT. This translates into CASSIGGADTQYF. This chain uses TRBV12-3 or TRBV12-4 with TRBJ2-3; tentative D call: TRBD2 (7 bases). This CDR3 contains 13 residues. V lost 6 bases, J lost 4 bases, and 11 bases lay in between.

This clonotype was counted only a few times. The gene calls are TRBV11-2 and TRBJ1-6; D might be TRBD1 (5 bases). Germline V gives CDR1 SGHAT, CDR2 FQNNGV. The CDR3 spans 16 residues. With 0 bases removed from V and 5 bases from J, the gap between germline ends came to 11 bases. The CDR3 nucleotides are TGTGCCAGCAGCTTAGATCAGGTGGGGGATAATTCACCCCTCCACTTT. Encoded protein: CASSLDQVGDNSPLHF.

This clonotype turned up a few times. The chain uses TRBV6-5 and TRBJ1-2, with 8 bases fitting TRBD1. Trimming removed 0 bases from V and 8 bases from J; junction bases left unmatched: 5. Germline V gene sequence: CDR1 MNHEY, CDR2 SVGAGI. The CDR3 covers 14 residues. For the CDR3, the DNA is TGTGCCAGCAGTTACTCGATCAGGGGGCTGGGCTACACCTTC. Translated: CASSYSIRGLGYTF.

At least ten counts were recorded for this clonotype. The chain is built from TRBV4-3 and TRBJ1-2; a possible D gene is TRBD1 (5 bases). V was cut by 1 base and J by 4 bases, with 10 bases left in between. The CDR3 is 14 amino acids. Germline loops: CDR1 LGHNA, CDR2 YSLEER. CDR3 region: CASSQVLDSYGYTF. CDR3 in DNA: TGCGCCAGCAGCCAAGTCCTCGACAGCTATGGCTACACCTTC.

The chain links TRBV11-1 to TRBJ2-5; 10 nucleotides agree with TRBD2. Trimming removed 2 bases from V and 3 bases from J; junction bases left unmatched: 9. CDR3 length: 17 amino acids. Germline CDR1 reads SGHAT; CDR2 reads FQDESV (reference sequence). For the CDR3, the DNA is TGTGCCAGCAGCTTAAAACTAGCGGGGACGTCCAAAGAGACCCAGTACTTC. It encodes CASSLKLAGTSKETQYF. Full variable domain (missing parts from reference TRBV11-1 and TRBJ2-5): EAEVAQSPRYKITEKSQAVAFWCDPISGHATLYWYRQILGQGPELLVQFQDESVVDDSQLPKDRFSAERLKGVDSTLKIQPAELGDSAMYLCASSLKLAGTSKETQYFGPGTRLLVL.

This clonotype was counted at least ten times. The rearrangement uses TRBV12-5 and TRBJ2-3, with D hard to call. Germline assignment: CDR1 LGHNT and CDR2 FRNRAP. The CDR3 is made up of 11 amino acids. Trimming stripped 6 bases from V and 4 bases from J, with 5 bases between. The CDR3 DNA reads TGTGCTAGTGGACAATCAGATACGCAGTATTTT. This sequence encodes CASGQSDTQYF.

This clonotype was seen only a few times. The chain is built from TRBV14 and TRBJ1-2, with D maybe TRBD1 (5 bases). Germline loops: CDR1 SGHDN, CDR2 FVKESK. V was clipped by 3 bases and J by 8 bases, with 13 bases between them. This CDR3 comprises 13 residues. The CDR3 nucleotides are TGTGCCAGCAGCCACTCTGGGGCGTCCGGCTACACCTTC. Protein sequence: CASSHSGASGYTF.

Points on this clonotype: This may come from a read error, since a much larger clone is one base off. The genes are TRBV3-1 and TRBJ2-7; TRBD2 matches 12 bases. The CDR3 sequence is 18 residues long. Germline V lookup: CDR1 LGHDT, CDR2 YNNKEL (reference sequence). The CDR3 is CTSSFKARLAGGSYEQYF. CDR3 DNA: TGTACCAGCAGTTTCAAGGCCCGGCTAGCGGGAGGGTCCTACGAGCAGTACTTC.

There are a few counts of this clonotype. V gene TRBV7-8 combines with J gene TRBJ2-5, with TRBD1 matching 10 bases. With 5 bases clipped from V and 2 bases from J, the junction kept 8 bases outside the gene matches. This CDR3 region has 16 residues. Germline V gene data show CDR1 as SGHVS and CDR2 as FQNEAQ. CDR3 sequence: CASSPPGQGTQETQYF. The DNA for the CDR3 is TGTGCCAGCAGCCCCCCGGGACAGGGGACTCAAGAGACCCAGTACTTC.

This clonotype was counted many times. The rearrangement uses TRBV20-1 and TRBJ2-1; D gene ambiguous. The V end lost 3 bases, the J end lost 9 bases, and 9 bases lay between the germline ends. The length of the CDR3 is 11 residues. CDR1 is DFQATT, CDR2 SNEGSKA, per germline (reference sequence). CDR3 sequence (DNA): TGCAGTGCTAGCCCCGGGCCTGAGCAGTTCTTC. It encodes CSASPGPEQFF.

This clonotype was picked up many times. The V and J genes are TRBV12-3 or TRBV12-4 and TRBJ1-6, with D unclear. This CDR3 comprises 13 residues. V was shortened by 1 base and J by 6 bases, with 4 bases between the two germline ends. CDR3 nucleotide sequence: TGTGCCAGCAGTTTAGACAGTAATTCACCCCTCCACTTT. Translation gives CASSLDSNSPLHF.

This clonotype came up a few times. V is TRBV2 and J is TRBJ1-1, with D possibly matching TRBD1 (6 bases). The CDR3 loop spans 14 amino acids. V shed 2 bases and J shed 6 bases, with 13 bases lying between them. Germline V gene lookup returns CDR1 SNHLY and CDR2 FYNNEI. The CDR3 DNA is TGTGCCAGCAGTGAATTGGTGGCAGGGGCTGAAGCTTTCTTT. Amino acid sequence: CASSELVAGAEAFF.